This TCR beta chain was recorded in a study of blood T cell repertoires in COVID-19. Study-level background: The United States, Italy and Spain supplied acute and convalescent COVID-19 samples. T cells, B-cell-depleted T cells, or PBMCs provided the cDNA or gDNA that served as material.

Germline V gene data show CDR1 as SGDLS and CDR2 as YYNGEE. After removal of 4 bases from V and 6 bases from J, the junction contained 5 bases not matched to a gene. The CDR3 runs to 15 residues. Per the study methods: How many nucleated cells were present was estimated from reference gene primer amplification. Sequencing was performed with immunoSEQ multiplex PCR; in TCRdb, only in-frame clones are kept and a portion is missing. That table gives V, J and clone size, and the DNA gave D and trimming. The sample shows just under 60,000 clones, approximately 80% of them seen only once. This receptor was obtained from a man older than 75 with acute or convalescent COVID-19. The specimen was peripheral blood. The chain recombines TRBV9 with TRBJ2-3; 13 bases are shared with TRBD2. The CDR3 spells CASSPTSGRVDTQYF. The CDR3 DNA reads TGTGCCAGCAGCCCAACTAGCGGGAGGGTGGATACGCAGTATTTT.